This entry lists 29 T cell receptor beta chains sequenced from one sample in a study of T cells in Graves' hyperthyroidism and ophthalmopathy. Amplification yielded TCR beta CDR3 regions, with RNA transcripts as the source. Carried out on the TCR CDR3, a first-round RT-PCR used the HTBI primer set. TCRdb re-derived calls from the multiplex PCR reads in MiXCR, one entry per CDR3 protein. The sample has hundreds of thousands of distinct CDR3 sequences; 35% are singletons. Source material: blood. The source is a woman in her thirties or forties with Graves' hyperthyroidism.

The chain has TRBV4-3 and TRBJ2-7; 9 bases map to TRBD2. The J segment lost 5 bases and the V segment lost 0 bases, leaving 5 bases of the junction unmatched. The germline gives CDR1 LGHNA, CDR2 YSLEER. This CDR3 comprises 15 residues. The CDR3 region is CASSQEPSGANEQYF. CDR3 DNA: TGCGCCAGCAGCCAAGAGCCTAGCGGGGCCAACGAGCAGTACTTC.

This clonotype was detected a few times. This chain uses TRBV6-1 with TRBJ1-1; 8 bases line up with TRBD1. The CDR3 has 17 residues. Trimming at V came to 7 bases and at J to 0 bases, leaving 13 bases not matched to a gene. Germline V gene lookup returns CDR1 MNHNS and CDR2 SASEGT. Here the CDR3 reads CASKYRGSAIMNTEAFF. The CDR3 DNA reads TGTGCCAGCAAGTACAGGGGGTCGGCTATTATGAACACTGAAGCTTTCTTT.

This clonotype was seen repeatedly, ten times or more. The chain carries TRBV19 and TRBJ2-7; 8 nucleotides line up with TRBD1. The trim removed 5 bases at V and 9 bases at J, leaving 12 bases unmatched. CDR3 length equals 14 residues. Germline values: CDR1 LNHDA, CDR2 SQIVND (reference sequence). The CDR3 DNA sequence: TGTGCCAGTAGTTCGCAGACCGGGACAGGCACGCAGTACTTC. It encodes CASSSQTGTGTQYF.

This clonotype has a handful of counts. CDR3 in amino acids: CSAPDGHSYEQYF. Written as DNA, the CDR3 is TGCAGTGCCCCAGACGGACACTCCTACGAGCAGTACTTC. The rearrangement joins TRBV20-1 to TRBJ2-7; D perhaps matches TRBD1 (5 bases). The CDR3 covers 13 residues. V was shortened by 6 bases and J by 0 bases, with 12 bases between the two germline ends. Germline V gene sequence: CDR1 DFQATT, CDR2 SNEGSKA (reference sequence).

The CDR3 DNA reads as TGCAGTCCCGAACTCGATTATAGCAATCAGCCCCAGCATTTT. Translated, it gives CSPELDYSNQPQHF. The chain carries TRBV29-1 and TRBJ1-5; D is uncertain. This CDR3 is built from 14 residues. Germline CDR1 SQVTM, CDR2 ANQGSEA.

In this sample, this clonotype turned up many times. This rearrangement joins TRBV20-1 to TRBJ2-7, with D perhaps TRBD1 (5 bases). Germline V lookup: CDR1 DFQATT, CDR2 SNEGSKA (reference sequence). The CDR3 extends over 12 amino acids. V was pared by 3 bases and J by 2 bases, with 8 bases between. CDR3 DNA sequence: TGCAGTGCTAGTGACAGTGCCTACGAGCAGTACTTC. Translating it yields CSASDSAYEQYF.

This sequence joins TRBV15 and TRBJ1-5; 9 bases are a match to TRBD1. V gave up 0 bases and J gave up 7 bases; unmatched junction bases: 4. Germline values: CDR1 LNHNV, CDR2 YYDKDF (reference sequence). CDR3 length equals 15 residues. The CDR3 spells CATSRDRTGDQPQHF. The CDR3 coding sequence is TGTGCCACCAGCAGAGATCGGACAGGGGACCAGCCCCAGCATTTT.

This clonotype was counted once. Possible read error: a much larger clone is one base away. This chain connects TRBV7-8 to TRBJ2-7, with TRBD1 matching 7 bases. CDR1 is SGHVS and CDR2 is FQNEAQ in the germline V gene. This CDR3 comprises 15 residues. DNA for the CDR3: TGCACCAGCAGCCATACCGGGACAGTCAAGGGCGAGCAGTACTTC. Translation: CTSSHTGTVKGEQYF.

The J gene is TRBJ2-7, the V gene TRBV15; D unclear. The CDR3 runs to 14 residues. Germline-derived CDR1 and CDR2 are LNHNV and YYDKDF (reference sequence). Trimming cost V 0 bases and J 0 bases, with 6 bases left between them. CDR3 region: CATSRDYSSYEQYF. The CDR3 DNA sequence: TGTGCCACCAGCAGAGATTATAGCTCCTACGAGCAGTACTTC.

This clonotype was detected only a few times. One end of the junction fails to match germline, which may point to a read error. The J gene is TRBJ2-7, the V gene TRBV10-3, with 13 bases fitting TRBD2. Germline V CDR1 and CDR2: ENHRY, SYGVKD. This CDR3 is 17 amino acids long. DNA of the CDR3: TGTGCCAGCAGTCGACTAGCGGGAGGCGTGATTAGGTACGAGCAGTACTTC. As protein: CASSRLAGGVIRYEQYF.

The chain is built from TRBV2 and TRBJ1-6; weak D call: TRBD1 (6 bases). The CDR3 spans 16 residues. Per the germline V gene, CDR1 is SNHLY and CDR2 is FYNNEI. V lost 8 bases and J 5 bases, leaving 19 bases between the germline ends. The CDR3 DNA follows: TGTGCCAGCTCACCACCCGGACAGCCAGATAATTCACCCCTCCACTTT. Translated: CASSPPGQPDNSPLHF.

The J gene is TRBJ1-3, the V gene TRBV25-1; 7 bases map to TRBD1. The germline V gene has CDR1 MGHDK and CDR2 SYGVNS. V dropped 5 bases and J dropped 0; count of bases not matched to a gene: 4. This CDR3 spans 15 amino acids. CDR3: CASSRTGSSGNTIYF. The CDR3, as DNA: TGTGCCAGCAGTAGGACAGGAAGCTCTGGAAACACCATATATTTT.

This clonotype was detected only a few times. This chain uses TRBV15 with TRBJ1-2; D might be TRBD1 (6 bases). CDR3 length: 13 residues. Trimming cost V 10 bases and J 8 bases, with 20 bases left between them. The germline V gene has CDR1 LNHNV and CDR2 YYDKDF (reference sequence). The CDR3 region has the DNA TGTGCCAGCGTGGGGGCTGGATTCGAGGGCTACACCTTC. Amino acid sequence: CASVGAGFEGYTF.

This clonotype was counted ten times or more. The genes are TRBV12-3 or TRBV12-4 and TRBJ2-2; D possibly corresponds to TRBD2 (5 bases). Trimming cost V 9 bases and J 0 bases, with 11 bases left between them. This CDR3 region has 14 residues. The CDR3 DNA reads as TGTGCCAGTGGCGAGCGGTCGAACACCGGGGAGCTGTTTTTT. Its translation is CASGERSNTGELFF.

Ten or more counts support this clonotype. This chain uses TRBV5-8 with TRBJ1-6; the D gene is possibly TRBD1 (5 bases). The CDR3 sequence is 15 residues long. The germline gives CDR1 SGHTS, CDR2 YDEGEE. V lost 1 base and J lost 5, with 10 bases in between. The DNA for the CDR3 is TGTGCCAGCAGCTTGATCGGCAGGGATAATTCACCCCTCCACTTT. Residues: CASSLIGRDNSPLHF.

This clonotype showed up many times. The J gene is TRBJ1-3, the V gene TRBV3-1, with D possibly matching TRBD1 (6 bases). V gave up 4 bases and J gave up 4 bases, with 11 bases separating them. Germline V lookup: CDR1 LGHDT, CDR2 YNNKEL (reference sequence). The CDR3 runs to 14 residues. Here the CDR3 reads CASSLLTGGNTIYF. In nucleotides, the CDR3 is TGTGCCAGCAGCCTCCTTACAGGGGGAAACACCATATATTTT.

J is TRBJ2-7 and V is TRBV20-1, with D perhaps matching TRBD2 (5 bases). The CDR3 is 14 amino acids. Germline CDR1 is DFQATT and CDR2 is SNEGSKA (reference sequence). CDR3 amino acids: CSWRPPEEAYEQYF. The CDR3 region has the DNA TGCAGCTGGAGGCCCCCCGAAGAAGCCTACGAGCAGTACTTC.

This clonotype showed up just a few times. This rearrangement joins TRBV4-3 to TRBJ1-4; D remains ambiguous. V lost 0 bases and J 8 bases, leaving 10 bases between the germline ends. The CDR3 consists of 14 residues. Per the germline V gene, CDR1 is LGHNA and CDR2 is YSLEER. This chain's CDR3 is CASSQDDGREKLFF. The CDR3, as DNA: TGCGCCAGCAGCCAAGATGACGGCCGGGAAAAACTGTTTTTT.

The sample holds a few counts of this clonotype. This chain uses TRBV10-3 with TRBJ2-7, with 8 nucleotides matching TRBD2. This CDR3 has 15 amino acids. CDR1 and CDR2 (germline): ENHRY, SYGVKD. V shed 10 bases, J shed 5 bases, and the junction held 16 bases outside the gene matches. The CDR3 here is CASSRRGGWLNEQYF. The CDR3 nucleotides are TGTGCCAGCAGCCGACGGGGGGGCTGGCTGAACGAGCAGTACTTC.

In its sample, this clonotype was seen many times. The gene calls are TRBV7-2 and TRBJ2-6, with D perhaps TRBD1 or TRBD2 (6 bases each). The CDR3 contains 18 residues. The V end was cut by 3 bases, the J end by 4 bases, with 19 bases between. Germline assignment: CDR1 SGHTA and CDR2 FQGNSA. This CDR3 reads CASSLLVGGRAGANVLTF. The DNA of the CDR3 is TGTGCCAGCAGCTTGCTAGTTGGGGGGCGTGCGGGGGCCAACGTCCTGACTTTC.

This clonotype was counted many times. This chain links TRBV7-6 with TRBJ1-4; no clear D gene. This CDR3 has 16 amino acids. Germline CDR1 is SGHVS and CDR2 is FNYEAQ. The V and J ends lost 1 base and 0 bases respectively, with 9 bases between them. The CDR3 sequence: CASSLGRLATNEKLFF. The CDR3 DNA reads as TGTGCCAGCAGCTTAGGTCGGCTTGCAACTAATGAAAAACTGTTTTTT.

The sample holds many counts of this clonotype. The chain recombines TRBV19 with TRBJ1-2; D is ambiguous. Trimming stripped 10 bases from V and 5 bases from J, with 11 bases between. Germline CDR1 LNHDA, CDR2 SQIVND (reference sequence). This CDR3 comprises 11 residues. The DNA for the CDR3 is TGTGCCACCATCGAAGGGTATGGCTACACCTTC. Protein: CATIEGYGYTF.

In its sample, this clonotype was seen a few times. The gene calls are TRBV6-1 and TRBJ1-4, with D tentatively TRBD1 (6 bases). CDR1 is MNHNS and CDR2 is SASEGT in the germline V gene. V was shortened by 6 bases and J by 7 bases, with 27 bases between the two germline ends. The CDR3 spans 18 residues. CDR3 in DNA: TGTGCCAGCAGCCAAGTGGTACAGGGCATCGGGTTCGGTGAAAAACTGTTTTTT. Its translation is CASSQVVQGIGFGEKLFF.

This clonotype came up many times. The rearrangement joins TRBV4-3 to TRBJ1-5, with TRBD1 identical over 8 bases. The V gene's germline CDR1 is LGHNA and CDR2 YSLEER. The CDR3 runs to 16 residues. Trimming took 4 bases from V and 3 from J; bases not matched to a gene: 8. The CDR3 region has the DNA TGCGCCAGCAGCCCCAAGGACAGGGAGAACAATCAGCCCCAGCATTTT. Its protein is CASSPKDRENNQPQHF.

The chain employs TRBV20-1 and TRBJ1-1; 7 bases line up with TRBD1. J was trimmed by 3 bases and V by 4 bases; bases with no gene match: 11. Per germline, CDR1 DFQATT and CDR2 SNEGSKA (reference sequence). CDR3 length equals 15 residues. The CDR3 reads CSAIYRGVGYTEAFF. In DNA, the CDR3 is TGCAGTGCTATTTACAGGGGTGTAGGTTACACTGAAGCTTTCTTT.

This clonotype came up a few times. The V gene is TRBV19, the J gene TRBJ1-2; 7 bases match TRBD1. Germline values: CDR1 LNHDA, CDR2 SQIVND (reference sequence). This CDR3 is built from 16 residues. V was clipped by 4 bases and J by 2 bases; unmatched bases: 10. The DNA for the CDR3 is TGTGCCAGTAGTAAGGGGGCGGGGGGTCTCAACTATGGCTACACCTTC. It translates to CASSKGAGGLNYGYTF.

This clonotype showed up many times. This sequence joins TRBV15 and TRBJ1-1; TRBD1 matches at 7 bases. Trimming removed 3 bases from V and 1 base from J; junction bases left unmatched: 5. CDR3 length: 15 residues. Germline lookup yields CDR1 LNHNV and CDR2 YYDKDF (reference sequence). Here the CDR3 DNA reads TGTGCCACCAGCAGCGGACAGGAAAGGAACACTGAAGCTTTCTTT. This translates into CATSSGQERNTEAFF.

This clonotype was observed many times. In DNA, the CDR3 is TGTGCCAGCAGCTCGACAGAGAACACTGAAGCTTTCTTT. Encoded protein: CASSSTENTEAFF. The rearrangement joins TRBV7-6 to TRBJ1-1; a possible D gene is TRBD1 (5 bases). CDR1 SGHVS and CDR2 FNYEAQ come from the germline V gene. The CDR3 runs 13 residues. V was cut by 4 bases and J by 1 base, with 7 bases left in between.

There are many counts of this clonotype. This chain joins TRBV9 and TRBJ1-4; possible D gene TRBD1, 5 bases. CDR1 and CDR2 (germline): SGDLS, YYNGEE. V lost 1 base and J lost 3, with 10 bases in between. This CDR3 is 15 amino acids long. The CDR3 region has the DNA TGTGCCAGCAGCGTATCTCAGGGAGCTAATGAAAAACTGTTTTTT. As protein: CASSVSQGANEKLFF.